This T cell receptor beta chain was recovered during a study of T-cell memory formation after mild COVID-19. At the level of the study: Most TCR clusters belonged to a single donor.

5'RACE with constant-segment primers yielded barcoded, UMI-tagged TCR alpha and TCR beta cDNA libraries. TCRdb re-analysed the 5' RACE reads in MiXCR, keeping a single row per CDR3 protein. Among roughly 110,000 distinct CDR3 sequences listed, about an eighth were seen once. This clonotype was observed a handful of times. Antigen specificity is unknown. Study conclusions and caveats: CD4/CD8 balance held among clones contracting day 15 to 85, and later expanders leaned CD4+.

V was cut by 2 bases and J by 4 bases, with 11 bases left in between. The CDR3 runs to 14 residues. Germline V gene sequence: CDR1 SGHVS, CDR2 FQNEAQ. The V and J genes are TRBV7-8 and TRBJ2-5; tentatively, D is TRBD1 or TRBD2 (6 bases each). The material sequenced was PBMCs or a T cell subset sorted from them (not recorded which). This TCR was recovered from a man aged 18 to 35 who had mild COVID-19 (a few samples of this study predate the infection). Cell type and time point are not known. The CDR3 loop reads CASSLFGGRETQYF. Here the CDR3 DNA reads TGTGCCAGCAGCTTATTTGGGGGGCGAGAGACCCAGTACTTC.